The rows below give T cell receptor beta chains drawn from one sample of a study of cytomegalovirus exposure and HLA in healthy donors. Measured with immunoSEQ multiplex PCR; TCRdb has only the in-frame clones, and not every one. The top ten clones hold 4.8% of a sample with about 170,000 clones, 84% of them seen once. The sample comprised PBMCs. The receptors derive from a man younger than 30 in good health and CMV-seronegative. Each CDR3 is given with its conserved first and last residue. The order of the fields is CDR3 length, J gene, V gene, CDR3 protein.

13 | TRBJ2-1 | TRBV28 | CASSLTSYNEQFF
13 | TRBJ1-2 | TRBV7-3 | CASSLDRDSGYTF
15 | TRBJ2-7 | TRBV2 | CARDLGTSEILEQYF
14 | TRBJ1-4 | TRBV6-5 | CASSMDTMGGKLFF
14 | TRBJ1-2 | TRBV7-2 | CASSLRLTGDGYTF
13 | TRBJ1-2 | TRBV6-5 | CASSYAEGYGYTF
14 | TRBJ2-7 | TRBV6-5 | CASSFPGNSYEQYF
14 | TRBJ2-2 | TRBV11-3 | CASSLDRGAGELFF
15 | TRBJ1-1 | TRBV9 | CASSSSSGYYTEAFF
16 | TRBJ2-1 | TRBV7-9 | CASSSRTSGKDNEQFF
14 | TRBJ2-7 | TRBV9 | CASSVGTGKGEQYF
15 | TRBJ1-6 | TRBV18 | CASSPSTALNSPLHF
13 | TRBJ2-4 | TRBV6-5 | CASLSLAKNIQYF
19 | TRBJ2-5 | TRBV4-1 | CASSHPGLAGGPGRETQYF